A selection of T cell receptor beta chains follows, all from one sample in a study of lymphopenia after photon versus proton radiotherapy. Libraries were prepared by immunoSEQ multiplex PCR; TCRdb keeps only in-frame clonotypes and omits some of them. This table has over 25,000 clones, roughly 87% appearing once. Sample: peripheral blood, taken from a patient treated with proton-based radiotherapy. The receptors originated from a woman aged 55-69 years with cholangiocarcinoma. Some clones in this sample may be carry-over from other donors' samples. Both conserved end residues are part of each CDR3. The order of the fields is V gene, clone size, D gene, J gene, CDR3 DNA, CDR3 protein. The D gene is left open where the match is weak. Clone sizes are given selectively: once, few, many, or a class where the clone is expanded.

V gene: TRBV9; clone size: NA; D gene: NA; J gene: TRBJ1-4; CDR3 DNA: TGTGCCAGCAGCGTAGTGACGGGATCCCATGAAAAACTGTTTTTT; CDR3 protein: CASSVVTGSHEKLFF
V gene: TRBV7-8; clone size: NA; D gene: TRBD1; J gene: TRBJ1-2; CDR3 DNA: TGTGCCAGCAGCTCCCCGGACAGGGGGCGAGATGGCTACACCTTC; CDR3 protein: CASSSPDRGRDGYTF
V gene: TRBV18; clone size: NA; D gene: NA; J gene: TRBJ1-6; CDR3 DNA: TGTGCCAGCTCACCACTTTCTTTGGTCGGGGTTAGTGATTCACCCCTCCACTTT; CDR3 protein: CASSPLSLVGVSDSPLHF
V gene: TRBV7-9; clone size: NA; D gene: NA; J gene: TRBJ1-1; CDR3 DNA: TGTGCCAGCAGCCCGGGCGACGAAGCTTTCTTT; CDR3 protein: CASSPGDEAFF
V gene: TRBV6-1; clone size: NA; D gene: NA; J gene: TRBJ1-1; CDR3 DNA: TGTGCCAGCACGCGACAGCCCTCTTTGAACACTGAAGCTTTCTTT; CDR3 protein: CASTRQPSLNTEAFF
V gene: TRBV30; clone size: NA; D gene: NA; J gene: TRBJ2-5; CDR3 DNA: TGTGCCTGGAGACCGGGGTGGGCCCAGTACTTC; CDR3 protein: CAWRPGWAQYF
V gene: TRBV27; clone size: NA; D gene: NA; J gene: TRBJ2-7; CDR3 DNA: TGTGCCAGCAGTTTTCGTTATCACAGTGCCTACGAGCAGTACTTC; CDR3 protein: CASSFRYHSAYEQYF
V gene: TRBV5-1; clone size: few; D gene: NA; J gene: TRBJ2-2; CDR3 DNA: TGCGCCAGCAGCTTGGTCGCAGGGGAGGGAACCGGGGAGCTGTTTTTT; CDR3 protein: CASSLVAGEGTGELFF
V gene: TRBV19; clone size: NA; D gene: NA; J gene: TRBJ1-1; CDR3 DNA: TGTGCCAGTAGTGAGAGACAACCCAGTCTCACTGAAGCTTTCTTT; CDR3 protein: CASSERQPSLTEAFF
V gene: TRBV7-6; clone size: few; D gene: TRBD1; J gene: TRBJ1-6; CDR3 DNA: TGTGCCAGCAGCTCTGACAGGGGAAGGTCACCCCTCCACTTT; CDR3 protein: CASSSDRGRSPLHF
V gene: TRBV15; clone size: NA; D gene: NA; J gene: TRBJ2-1; CDR3 DNA: TGTGCCACCAGCAGGGGAGGCAGGGCCTACAATGAGCAGTTCTTC; CDR3 protein: CATSRGGRAYNEQFF
V gene: TRBV6-5; clone size: NA; D gene: NA; J gene: TRBJ2-3; CDR3 DNA: TGTGCCAGCAGTTACGGGGGGGCGCATAAAGATACGCAGTATTTT; CDR3 protein: CASSYGGAHKDTQYF
V gene: TRBV10-3; clone size: NA; D gene: NA; J gene: TRBJ1-2; CDR3 DNA: TGTGCCATCGGACAAAACTATGGCTACACCTTC; CDR3 protein: CAIGQNYGYTF
V gene: TRBV7-8; clone size: NA; D gene: TRBD1; J gene: TRBJ1-2; CDR3 DNA: TGTGCCAGCAGCCCCGGACAGGGCCTGAACTATGGCTACACCTTC; CDR3 protein: CASSPGQGLNYGYTF
V gene: TRBV29-1; clone size: NA; D gene: NA; J gene: TRBJ1-2; CDR3 DNA: TGCAGCGTTGGGACTCAATACTATGGCTACACCTTC; CDR3 protein: CSVGTQYYGYTF
V gene: TRBV19; clone size: NA; D gene: NA; J gene: TRBJ2-3; CDR3 DNA: TGTGCCAGTAGGGGAGTACCGGGGTATAGCACAGATACGCAGTATTTT; CDR3 protein: CASRGVPGYSTDTQYF
V gene: TRBV7-2; clone size: NA; D gene: TRBD1; J gene: TRBJ2-5; CDR3 DNA: TGTGCCAGCAGCGAGACAGGGGTCCAAGAGACCCAGTACTTC; CDR3 protein: CASSETGVQETQYF
V gene: TRBV30; clone size: NA; D gene: NA; J gene: TRBJ1-5; CDR3 DNA: TGTGCCTGGAGGGGGGGCAGCAATCAGCCCCAGCATTTT; CDR3 protein: CAWRGGSNQPQHF
V gene: TRBV6-1; clone size: few; D gene: NA; J gene: TRBJ2-7; CDR3 DNA: TGTGCCAGCAGTGAAGGGGGGGGCCTACACGAGCAGTACTTC; CDR3 protein: CASSEGGGLHEQYF
V gene: TRBV7-6; clone size: NA; D gene: TRBD1; J gene: TRBJ2-1; CDR3 DNA: TGTGCCAGCAGCGCAGGGGGCTCCTACAATGAGCAGTTCTTC; CDR3 protein: CASSAGGSYNEQFF
V gene: TRBV4-3; clone size: NA; D gene: TRBD2; J gene: TRBJ2-7; CDR3 DNA: TGCGCCAGCAGCCACGGACTAGCGGGAGTTTACGAGCAGTACTTC; CDR3 protein: CASSHGLAGVYEQYF
V gene: TRBV6-6; clone size: NA; D gene: NA; J gene: TRBJ2-2; CDR3 DNA: TGTGCCAGCAGTTACTCTGAGGGGACCACCGGGGAGCTGTTTTTT; CDR3 protein: CASSYSEGTTGELFF
V gene: TRBV6-1; clone size: NA; D gene: TRBD1; J gene: TRBJ1-5; CDR3 DNA: TGTGCCAGCACCGTTACAGGGGCCAATCAGCCCCAGCATTTT; CDR3 protein: CASTVTGANQPQHF
V gene: TRBV5-1; clone size: NA; D gene: TRBD1; J gene: TRBJ1-2; CDR3 DNA: TGCGCCAGCAGCTTTGGCGGACAGGGTGACCTCTACACCTTC; CDR3 protein: CASSFGGQGDLYTF
V gene: TRBV27; clone size: NA; D gene: NA; J gene: TRBJ2-7; CDR3 DNA: TGTGCCAGCAGTCTCGGACAGTACTCCTACGAGCAGTACTTC; CDR3 protein: CASSLGQYSYEQYF
V gene: TRBV7-3; clone size: NA; D gene: NA; J gene: TRBJ1-5; CDR3 DNA: TGTGCCAGCAGCTTAGTCGGAGATCAGCCCCAGCATTTT; CDR3 protein: CASSLVGDQPQHF
V gene: TRBV5-8; clone size: NA; D gene: TRBD1; J gene: TRBJ1-2; CDR3 DNA: TGTGCCAGCAGCTTGGGGACAGGGGGTTATTATGGCTACACCTTC; CDR3 protein: CASSLGTGGYYGYTF
V gene: TRBV19; clone size: NA; D gene: NA; J gene: TRBJ1-2; CDR3 DNA: TGTGCCAGTAGTTACCGGGCCTATGGCTACACCTTC; CDR3 protein: CASSYRAYGYTF
V gene: TRBV25-1; clone size: NA; D gene: TRBD1; J gene: TRBJ1-1; CDR3 DNA: TGTGCCAGCAGTGATCCTCGAACAGGGGACACTGAAGCTTTCTTT; CDR3 protein: CASSDPRTGDTEAFF
V gene: TRBV4-1; clone size: NA; D gene: NA; J gene: TRBJ2-7; CDR3 DNA: TGCGCCAGCAGCCAATCCGGACAGTCCTACGAGCAGTACTTC; CDR3 protein: CASSQSGQSYEQYF
V gene: TRBV10-2; clone size: NA; D gene: NA; J gene: TRBJ1-3; CDR3 DNA: TGCGCCAGCAGTGAGCTTTTCCGGGGGAACACCATATATTTT; CDR3 protein: CASSELFRGNTIYF
V gene: TRBV11-2; clone size: once; D gene: NA; J gene: TRBJ1-6; CDR3 DNA: TGTGCCAGCAGCCCCCGGGTTGGAGCCGGGTCACCCCTCCACTTT; CDR3 protein: CASSPRVGAGSPLHF
V gene: TRBV19; clone size: few; D gene: NA; J gene: TRBJ1-4; CDR3 DNA: TGTGCCAGTAGTATAGGGGGCAGGGTGACGGGAGAAAAACTGTTTTTT; CDR3 protein: CASSIGGRVTGEKLFF
V gene: TRBV2; clone size: NA; D gene: NA; J gene: TRBJ2-2; CDR3 DNA: TGTGCCAGCAGTGGTGGCAACCTAAACACCGGGGAGCTGTTTTTT; CDR3 protein: CASSGGNLNTGELFF
V gene: TRBV4-1; clone size: once; D gene: NA; J gene: TRBJ2-5; CDR3 DNA: TGCGCCAGCAGCCAAGGGTTACTGGATACGGAGACCCAGTACTTC; CDR3 protein: CASSQGLLDTETQYF
V gene: TRBV11-2; clone size: NA; D gene: NA; J gene: TRBJ2-1; CDR3 DNA: TGTGCCAGCAGCCCCGAACGCGGCGGCCACAATGAGCAGTTCTTC; CDR3 protein: CASSPERGGHNEQFF
V gene: TRBV27; clone size: NA; D gene: NA; J gene: TRBJ2-5; CDR3 DNA: TGTGCCAGCAGTTTATTGGGATCCGGGAGAACCCAGTACTTC; CDR3 protein: CASSLLGSGRTQYF
V gene: TRBV13; clone size: NA; D gene: NA; J gene: TRBJ2-1; CDR3 DNA: TGTGCCAGCAGCTTAGGGCGCAGGGCCAATGAGCAGTTCTTC; CDR3 protein: CASSLGRRANEQFF
V gene: TRBV15; clone size: NA; D gene: TRBD1; J gene: TRBJ1-2; CDR3 DNA: TGTGCCACCAGTGAATATTATGACAGGGACTATGGCTACACCTTC; CDR3 protein: CATSEYYDRDYGYTF
V gene: TRBV5-1; clone size: NA; D gene: TRBD1; J gene: TRBJ1-3; CDR3 DNA: TGCGCCAGCAGCTTGGCGGGCCAGGGGGCTGGAAACACCATATATTTT; CDR3 protein: CASSLAGQGAGNTIYF
V gene: TRBV7-3; clone size: NA; D gene: TRBD2; J gene: TRBJ2-1; CDR3 DNA: TGTGCCAGCAGCTTAGCACTAGCGGGGCCCTCCTACAATGAGCAGTTCTTC; CDR3 protein: CASSLALAGPSYNEQFF
V gene: TRBV5-1; clone size: NA; D gene: NA; J gene: TRBJ1-1; CDR3 DNA: TGCGCCAGCAGCTTCTCTGACACGAACACTGAAGCTTTCTTT; CDR3 protein: CASSFSDTNTEAFF
V gene: TRBV6-5; clone size: NA; D gene: NA; J gene: TRBJ1-5; CDR3 DNA: TGTGCCAGCAGTTACCGCCTGACTAGCAATCAGCCCCAGCATTTT; CDR3 protein: CASSYRLTSNQPQHF
V gene: TRBV19; clone size: NA; D gene: NA; J gene: TRBJ2-3; CDR3 DNA: TGTGCCAGTAGTATAGGGGGCAGCACAGATACGCAGTATTTT; CDR3 protein: CASSIGGSTDTQYF
V gene: TRBV19; clone size: few; D gene: NA; J gene: TRBJ1-2; CDR3 DNA: TGTGCCAGTAGTGCTGATCAGGGGAGGGATGGCTACACCTTC; CDR3 protein: CASSADQGRDGYTF
V gene: TRBV2; clone size: medium-sized; D gene: TRBD1; J gene: TRBJ2-1; CDR3 DNA: TGTGCCAGCAGCTACACAGGGGACGAGCAGTTCTTC; CDR3 protein: CASSYTGDEQFF
V gene: TRBV6-5; clone size: NA; D gene: TRBD1; J gene: TRBJ2-7; CDR3 DNA: TGTGCCAGCCGGGACAGAGGCTCCTACGAGCAGTACTTC; CDR3 protein: CASRDRGSYEQYF
V gene: TRBV5-5; clone size: NA; D gene: TRBD1; J gene: TRBJ1-5; CDR3 DNA: TGTGCCAGCAACATTCAGGGGGCCGGCAATCAGCCCCAGCATTTT; CDR3 protein: CASNIQGAGNQPQHF
V gene: TRBV19; clone size: NA; D gene: NA; J gene: TRBJ1-2; CDR3 DNA: TGTGCCAGTACAGACACTACTAACTATGGCTACACCTTC; CDR3 protein: CASTDTTNYGYTF
V gene: TRBV7-8; clone size: NA; D gene: NA; J gene: TRBJ1-2; CDR3 DNA: TGTGCCAGCAGCTTAAAAAGACCCGACCAGGGGTACTATGGCTACACCTTC; CDR3 protein: CASSLKRPDQGYYGYTF
V gene: TRBV7-2; clone size: NA; D gene: TRBD2; J gene: TRBJ2-1; CDR3 DNA: TGTGCCAGCAGCTTAGTAGGGACTAGCGGGGCGAGCTCCTACAATGAGCAGTTCTTC; CDR3 protein: CASSLVGTSGASSYNEQFF
V gene: TRBV5-6; clone size: NA; D gene: TRBD2; J gene: TRBJ2-3; CDR3 DNA: TGTGCCAGCAGCCGGATTAGCGGGGGCTATACGCAGTATTTT; CDR3 protein: CASSRISGGYTQYF
V gene: TRBV7-8; clone size: NA; D gene: NA; J gene: TRBJ1-3; CDR3 DNA: TGTGCCAGCAGCTTACGGGGGTACTCTGGAAACACCATATATTTT; CDR3 protein: CASSLRGYSGNTIYF
V gene: TRBV7-8; clone size: once; D gene: NA; J gene: TRBJ1-2; CDR3 DNA: TGTGCCAGCAGTGGGGGGTCCACTAACTATGGCTACACCTTC; CDR3 protein: CASSGGSTNYGYTF
V gene: TRBV5-1; clone size: NA; D gene: TRBD2; J gene: TRBJ2-1; CDR3 DNA: TGCGCCAGCAGCTTGCCGGGAGGGGGGTCAGGTGAGCAGTTCTTC; CDR3 protein: CASSLPGGGSGEQFF
V gene: TRBV7-4; clone size: NA; D gene: TRBD1; J gene: TRBJ1-4; CDR3 DNA: TGTGCCAGCACCTCAGAGCCCCGGGACAGGGGCCCTGCAACTAATGAAAAACTGTTTTTT; CDR3 protein: CASTSEPRDRGPATNEKLFF
V gene: TRBV6-5; clone size: NA; D gene: NA; J gene: TRBJ1-5; CDR3 DNA: TGTGCCAGCACCCTCCCTGGTGAGCCCCAGCATTTT; CDR3 protein: CASTLPGEPQHF
V gene: TRBV11-3; clone size: NA; D gene: NA; J gene: TRBJ2-7; CDR3 DNA: TGTGCCAGCAGCTCCGGGGCCAACTACGAGCAGTACTTC; CDR3 protein: CASSSGANYEQYF
V gene: TRBV7-6; clone size: NA; D gene: TRBD2; J gene: TRBJ2-1; CDR3 DNA: TGTGCCAGCAGCTCCCTGACTAGCGGGGGTTTGGATGAGCAGTTCTTC; CDR3 protein: CASSSLTSGGLDEQFF
V gene: TRBV27; clone size: NA; D gene: NA; J gene: TRBJ2-1; CDR3 DNA: TGTGCCAGCAGAGGTTTCGGCTCCTACAATGAGCAGTTCTTC; CDR3 protein: CASRGFGSYNEQFF